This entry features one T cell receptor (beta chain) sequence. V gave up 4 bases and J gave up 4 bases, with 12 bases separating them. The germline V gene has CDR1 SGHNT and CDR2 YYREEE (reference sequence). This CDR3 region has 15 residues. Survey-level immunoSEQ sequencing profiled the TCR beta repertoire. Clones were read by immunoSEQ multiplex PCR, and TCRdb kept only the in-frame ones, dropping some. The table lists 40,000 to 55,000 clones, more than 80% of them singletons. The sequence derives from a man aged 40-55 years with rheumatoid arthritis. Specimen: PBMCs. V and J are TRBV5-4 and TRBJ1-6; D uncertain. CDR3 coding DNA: TGTGCCAGCAGCCCCGTGGGCGGGTATAATTCACCCCTCCACTTT. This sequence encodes CASSPVGGYNSPLHF. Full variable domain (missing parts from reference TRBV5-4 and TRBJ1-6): ETGVTQSPTHLIKTRGQQVTLRCSSQSGHNTVSWYQQALGQGPQFIFQYYREEENGRGNFPPRFSGLQFPNYSSELNVNALELDDSALYLCASSPVGGYNSPLHFGNGTRLTVT.